The 15 T cell receptor beta chains presented below share a single source sample, sequenced in a study of T cells in Graves' hyperthyroidism and ophthalmopathy. TCR beta CDR3 regions were amplified from RNA. The primer set for the first-round RT-PCR of the TCR CDR3 was HTBI. In TCRdb, the multiplex PCR reads were re-called with MiXCR into one record per CDR3 protein. The data show roughly 420,000 distinct CDR3 sequences, with around 16% seen just once and just under 8% held by the top ten. Sequenced: blood. These TCRs come from a woman aged 18 to 35 with Graves' hyperthyroidism.

This clonotype has a count of ten or more. The chain has TRBV4-1 and TRBJ1-6; D gene unclear. V was shortened by 0 bases and J by 9 bases, with 12 bases between the two germline ends. This CDR3 has 15 amino acids. Germline CDR1 reads MGHRA; CDR2 reads YSYEKL. The CDR3 sequence is CASSQDEGRGSPLHF. The CDR3 coding sequence is TGCGCCAGCAGCCAAGATGAGGGTAGAGGTTCACCCCTCCACTTT.

This clonotype was seen ten or more times. The V call is TRBV20-1, the J call TRBJ2-5; 8 nucleotides align to TRBD2. Per the germline V gene, CDR1 is DFQATT and CDR2 is SNEGSKA (reference sequence). The CDR3 is made up of 13 amino acids. J gave up 5 bases and V 2 bases, and 4 bases lay outside the gene matches. The CDR3 DNA reads TGCAGTGCTAGATCGGGGGGGGCGGAGACCCAGTACTTC. It specifies CSARSGGAETQYF.

This clonotype has more than one count but fewer than ten. This rearrangement joins TRBV30 to TRBJ2-5; D unclear. V was shortened by 0 bases and J by 0 bases, with 5 bases between the two germline ends. In germline, CDR1 is GTSNPN, CDR2 SVGIG (reference sequence). The CDR3 extends over 13 amino acids. CDR3 sequence: CAWSVGHQETQYF. The CDR3 region has the DNA TGTGCCTGGAGTGTGGGCCACCAAGAGACCCAGTACTTC.

In its sample, this clonotype was seen many times. V gene TRBV27 combines with J gene TRBJ2-3, with 10 bases fitting TRBD2. Per germline, CDR1 MNHEY and CDR2 SMNVEV (reference sequence). Germline trimming cut 6 bases from V and 1 base from J; bases unmatched to any gene: 10. The CDR3 contains 17 residues. The CDR3 coding sequence is TGTGCCAGCAGCACACGCGCCCTAGCGGGGGGCACAGATACGCAGTATTTT. Its translation: CASSTRALAGGTDTQYF.

This clonotype was observed at least ten times. The chain is built from TRBV6-1 and TRBJ1-6; TRBD1 matches at 8 bases. The CDR3 is made up of 14 amino acids. Losses at the gene ends were 6 bases for V and 9 bases for J; bases not matched to a gene: 7. Germline loops: CDR1 MNHNS, CDR2 SASEGT. The CDR3 sequence: CASRSTGEASPLHF. The CDR3 DNA reads as TGTGCCAGCAGATCGACAGGGGAGGCTTCACCCCTCCACTTT.

This clonotype was counted only a few times. J is TRBJ2-5 and V is TRBV5-1; TRBD2 matches at 8 bases. CDR1 is SGHRS and CDR2 is YFSETQ in the germline V gene. The trim removed 0 bases at V and 4 bases at J, leaving 8 bases unmatched. The CDR3 has 16 residues. The CDR3 region has the DNA TGCGCCAGCAGCTTGGATGTCGGGGGGGCCGGAGAGACCCAGTACTTC. Protein product: CASSLDVGGAGETQYF.

This clonotype was recorded at least ten times. This rearrangement joins TRBV5-1 to TRBJ2-4; 7 nucleotides align to TRBD2. This CDR3 contains 14 residues. Trimming removed 0 bases from V and 5 bases from J; junction bases left unmatched: 2. The germline V gene has CDR1 SGHRS and CDR2 YFSETQ. The CDR3 protein is CASSLVGGENIQYF. Written as DNA, the CDR3 is TGCGCCAGCAGCTTGGTGGGAGGGGAAAACATTCAGTACTTC.

This clonotype was counted many times. This chain uses TRBV28 with TRBJ1-2, with D uncertain. V was pared by 8 bases and J by 8 bases, with 15 bases between. Germline CDR1 and CDR2: MDHEN and SYDVKM. The CDR3 extends over 12 amino acids. The CDR3 region is CASGRGRNGYTF. The DNA for the CDR3 is TGTGCCAGCGGAAGAGGGCGGAACGGCTACACCTTC.

For this clonotype: A much larger clone is a single base away; this may be a read error. This chain joins TRBV19 and TRBJ2-7; D might be TRBD1 (6 bases). With the DNA end fitting TRBJ2-1 better, the J assignment may be wrong. The CDR3 covers 14 residues. The germline CDR1 and CDR2 sequences are LNHDA and SQIVND (reference sequence). CDR3: CASRTGPHSYEQFF. The CDR3 coding sequence is TGTGCCAGTAGAACAGGGCCCCACTCCTACGAGCAGTTCTTC.

The chain employs TRBV12-3 or TRBV12-4 and TRBJ2-2; TRBD1 aligns across 7 bases. V was pared by 6 bases and J by 0 bases, with 1 base of the junction left unmatched. The CDR3 consists of 14 residues. This CDR3 reads CASRGGANTGELFF. The DNA for the CDR3 is TGTGCCAGCAGAGGGGGCGCGAACACCGGGGAGCTGTTTTTT.

This clonotype was observed a handful of times. This rearrangement joins TRBV20-1 to TRBJ1-5; a possible D gene is TRBD1 (5 bases). The CDR3 contains 13 residues. CDR1 is DFQATT and CDR2 is SNEGSKA in the germline V gene (reference sequence). V was trimmed by 3 bases and J by 6 bases, leaving 12 bases between them. The CDR3 nucleotides are TGCAGTGCTAGGGCTACAAGGGGTCAGCCCCAGCATTTT. It translates to CSARATRGQPQHF.

This rearrangement joins TRBV2 to TRBJ1-1; D is unresolved. The CDR3 length is 15 residues. V lost 10 bases, J lost 5 bases, and 23 bases lay in between. Germline V gene sequence: CDR1 SNHLY, CDR2 FYNNEI. The CDR3 DNA reads TGTGCCATCAACTCCGGGCGCTCCGGAGGAACTGAAGCTTTCTTT. This gives the protein CAINSGRSGGTEAFF.

The CDR3 region is CSARDPYLAGVDTQYF. As DNA, the CDR3 is TGCAGTGCTAGAGATCCCTATCTAGCGGGAGTGGATACGCAGTATTTT. V gene TRBV20-1 combines with J gene TRBJ2-3; 10 bases align to TRBD2. Germline-derived CDR1 and CDR2 are DFQATT and SNEGSKA (reference sequence). V shed 0 bases, J shed 6 bases, and the junction held 9 bases outside the gene matches. The CDR3 is 16 residues long.

This clonotype was found many times. The chain is built from TRBV20-1 and TRBJ2-1; weak D call: TRBD1 (5 bases). Trimming pared 0 bases from V and 6 bases from J, leaving 18 bases between. The germline V gene has CDR1 DFQATT and CDR2 SNEGSKA (reference sequence). The CDR3 covers 16 residues. The CDR3 DNA is TGCAGTGCTAGAGATGAACAGACCATTGGGGCCAATGAGCAGTTCTTC. Residues: CSARDEQTIGANEQFF.

This clonotype came up many times. J is TRBJ2-7 and V is TRBV28; no reliable D call. Trimming removed 2 bases at V and 8 bases at J, with 13 bases between. CDR3 length equals 13 residues. Germline V gene lookup returns CDR1 MDHEN and CDR2 SYDVKM. For the CDR3, the DNA is TGTGCCAGCAGTTTACGGTCGCCCTCCAAGCAGTACTTC. Residues: CASSLRSPSKQYF. Full variable domain (missing parts from reference TRBV28 and TRBJ2-7): DVKVTQSSRYLVKRTGEKVFLECVQDMDHENMFWYRQDPGLGLRLIYFSYDVKMKEKGDIPEGYSVSREKKERFSLILESASTNQTSMYLCASSLRSPSKQYFGPGTRLTVT.